The rows below give T cell receptor beta chains drawn from one sample of a study of T cells after yellow fever vaccination. MiXCR was run by TCRdb on the 5' RACE reads, yielding one entry per CDR3 protein. The data hold a few hundred thousand distinct CDR3 sequences, with roughly a sixth observed a single time. This sample comprised PBMCs, obtained less than 6 days after the first yellow fever vaccination. These receptors originate from a man aged 18-30 years who received the YFV17D yellow fever vaccine. Each CDR3 is given with its conserved first and last residue. D genes are given only for firm matches. Expanded clones get a size class; other rows say once, few or many, or leave the size out.

V gene,J gene,D gene,clone size,CDR3 DNA,CDR3 protein
TRBV20-1,TRBJ2-3,TRBD2,few,TGCAGTGCTAGAGACCTTGGGAGGGTCACAGATACGCAGTATTTT,CSARDLGRVTDTQYF
TRBV27,TRBJ1-2,NA,few,TGTGCCAGCAGTTTGACGGGGGGATCAGGCGGCTACACCTTC,CASSLTGGSGGYTF
TRBV27,TRBJ2-6,NA,NA,TGTGCCAGCAGACCCCTATTTCGGGGTTCTGGGGCCAACGTCCTGACTTTC,CASRPLFRGSGANVLTF
TRBV12-3/TRBV12-4,TRBJ2-3,TRBD2,many,TGTGCCAGCAGTTCTTTTGACCCTTGGGGGGGGACTCAAGATACGCAGTATTTT,CASSSFDPWGGTQDTQYF
TRBV20-1,TRBJ2-7,TRBD1,many,TGCAGTGCCATTAGTGCGGGACAGGGGGGGATCGAGCAGTACTTC,CSAISAGQGGIEQYF
TRBV2,TRBJ1-5,NA,few,TGTGCCAGCAGTGAGTCGGGCAATCAGCCCCAGCATTTT,CASSESGNQPQHF
TRBV18,TRBJ1-4,TRBD1,few,TGTGCCAGCTCACCAGCCGGACAGGGGAACGAAAAACTGTTTTTT,CASSPAGQGNEKLFF
TRBV12-3/TRBV12-4,TRBJ2-7,NA,few,TGTGCCAGCAGTTTATATCTAGAACCCTACGAGCAGTACTTC,CASSLYLEPYEQYF
TRBV6-6,TRBJ2-7,NA,few,TGTGCCAGCGGGGTTTCGGGGTACGAGCAGTACTTC,CASGVSGYEQYF
TRBV10-3,TRBJ1-4,TRBD1,few,TGTGCCATCAGCAAGGACGCGTTCGAGACAGGGGGTCAGGTACTGTTTTTT,CAISKDAFETGGQVLFF
TRBV2,TRBJ1-5,NA,few,TGTGCCAGCAGACAGGGTCGTGATCAGCCCCAGCATTTT,CASRQGRDQPQHF
TRBV5-4,TRBJ2-7,NA,NA,TGTGCCAGCAGCTTGGTCGGCAGGCGCTCCTACGAGCAGTACTTC,CASSLVGRRSYEQYF
TRBV5-6,TRBJ2-1,TRBD2,few,TGTGCCAGCAGCTTGGGACTAGCGGGGGCCGCGGAGCAGTTCTTC,CASSLGLAGAAEQFF
TRBV4-2,TRBJ1-2,NA,NA,TGTGCCACCAGCCAAGATCTGGAAGGCGCGGGGGCGACCTTC,CATSQDLEGAGATF
TRBV15,TRBJ2-2,TRBD1,few,TGTGCCACCAGCAGAGACGGACAGGGCCCGAACACCGGGGAGCTGTTTTTT,CATSRDGQGPNTGELFF
TRBV4-3,TRBJ1-5,NA,NA,TGCGCCAGCAGCCAACGAATCGGACCCGATCAGCCCCAGCATTTT,CASSQRIGPDQPQHF
TRBV24-1,TRBJ2-5,NA,few,TGTGCCACCAGTGAGAGGAACAGGGAGGGAGAGACCCAGTACTTC,CATSERNREGETQYF
TRBV4-3,TRBJ2-6,NA,NA,TGCGCCAGCAGCCAAGGGATCTCTGGGGCCAACGTCCTGACTTTC,CASSQGISGANVLTF
TRBV7-9,TRBJ1-4,NA,once,TGTGCCAGCAGGGCAGACAGACAAGGTGAAAAACTGTTTTTT,CASRADRQGEKLFF
TRBV20-1,TRBJ2-3,NA,NA,TGCAGTGCTAGAGATCTGCGGACGCAGTATTTT,CSARDLRTQYF
TRBV4-3,TRBJ2-5,NA,many,TGCGCCAGCAGCCAAGACTGGAGGGGAGAGACCCAGTACTTC,CASSQDWRGETQYF
TRBV6-2/TRBV6-3,TRBJ1-2,NA,NA,TGTGCCAGCAGTCAGGATGGCGACTATGGCTACACCTTC,CASSQDGDYGYTF
TRBV6-6,TRBJ1-2,NA,NA,TGTGCCAGCGGGAGGTCGATAGGCTACACCTTC,CASGRSIGYTF
TRBV28,TRBJ2-3,TRBD2,NA,TGTGCCAGCAGTTTCACCCCCTGGGGGGGGACAGATACGCAGTATTTT,CASSFTPWGGTDTQYF
TRBV9,TRBJ2-3,NA,NA,TGTGCCAGCAGCGAGAGCCTCGTCTGGGGCACAGATACGCAGTATTTT,CASSESLVWGTDTQYF
TRBV19,TRBJ1-5,NA,NA,TGTGCCAGTGGGTCGGGGATCCGTCAGCCCCAGCATTTT,CASGSGIRQPQHF